These 6 T cell receptor beta chains originate from one sample sequenced in a study of vaccination and CD4 T cells after COVID-19. The treatment was: approximately 11-day PBMC culture with coronavirus spike peptide pools or control peptides (ViraFEST assay). Their antigens are not known. The Oncomine TCR Beta short-read assay was what sequenced the DNA obtained from cultured CD4+ T cells. TCRdb used MiXCR to reprocess the PCR reads, holding one entry per CDR3 protein. The table includes about 9,000 distinct CDR3 sequences, 45% to 60% detected once. Material: CD4+ T cells from blood, cultured in vitro. The receptors shown here come from a human donor who had recovered from COVID-19.

The chain employs TRBV7-3 and TRBJ1-1; D unresolved. The V and J ends lost 2 bases and 6 bases respectively, with 10 bases between them. Germline V gene sequence: CDR1 SGHTA, CDR2 FQGTGA. The CDR3 sequence is 13 residues long. The CDR3 bases are TGTGCCAGCAGCTTAGGGTCGAAGGCTGAAGCTTTCTTT. Residues: CASSLGSKAEAFF. Using reference TRBV7-3 and TRBJ1-1 for the parts outside the CDR3, the full variable domain is GAGVSQTPSNKVTEKGKYVELRCDPISGHTALYWYRQSLGQGPEFLIYFQGTGAADDSGLPNDRFFAVRPEGSVSTLKIQRTERGDSAVYLCASSLGSKAEAFFGQGTRLTVV.

The rearrangement joins TRBV12-3 or TRBV12-4 to TRBJ2-5, with D perhaps matching TRBD1 (5 bases). The V gene lost 6 bases and the J gene lost 4 bases, with 9 bases spanning the gap. The CDR3 covers 12 residues. CDR3 sequence reads: CASSLDRETQYF. CDR3 bases: TGTGCCAGCAGCCTAGACAGAGAGACCCAGTACTTC.

The table lists this clonotype with a few counts. CDR3: CASSLGSDYGYTF. The CDR3 DNA sequence: TGTGCCAGCAGCTTAGGGTCCGACTATGGCTACACCTTC. V and J are TRBV7-2 and TRBJ1-2, with unresolved D. Trimming took 1 base from V and 3 from J, leaving 6 bases between them. Germline V gives CDR1 SGHTA, CDR2 FQGNSA. This CDR3 has 13 residues.

The chain couples TRBV10-3 to TRBJ1-1, with D perhaps matching TRBD1 (5 bases). The CDR3 is 15 residues long. Germline V gene sequence: CDR1 ENHRY, CDR2 SYGVKD. Trimming shortened V by 6 bases and J by 0 bases, and 14 bases separated the two germline ends. As DNA, the CDR3 is TGTGCCATCAGCCCACGCCCAGGGTTGAACACTGAAGCTTTCTTT. Its translation: CAISPRPGLNTEAFF.

This clonotype was counted a few times. DNA for the CDR3: TGTGCCAGTCTCGAGGGGGGGGCAGGTTCACCCCTCCACTTT. This codes for CASLEGGAGSPLHF. The rearrangement uses TRBV19 and TRBJ1-6; maybe TRBD1 (6 bases). Trimming removed 8 bases from V and 9 bases from J, with 17 bases in between. In germline, CDR1 is LNHDA, CDR2 SQIVND (reference sequence). CDR3 length: 14 amino acids.

This clonotype was counted a few times. This chain connects TRBV6-1 to TRBJ2-2; D is unresolved. Germline V gives CDR1 MNHNS, CDR2 SASEGT. Between the trimmed V and J ends, which lost 7 bases and 3 bases, there was a span of 3 bases. CDR3 length equals 11 residues. The CDR3 nucleotides read TGTGCCAGCAAGGACACCGGGGAGCTGTTTTTT. Residues: CASKDTGELFF.